The rows below give T cell receptor beta chains drawn from one sample of a study of T cell repertoires in cytomegalovirus infection. TCRdb re-called the reads with MiXCR, one entry per CDR3 protein. The profile shows roughly 200,000 distinct CDR3 sequences, approximately 18% of them singletons. The specimen sequenced was CD8+ T cells from PBMCs. These receptors were collected from a human donor in good health (CMV status not recorded). Some clones in this sample may be carry-over from other donors' samples. CDR3s include the opening cysteine and the closing phenylalanine or tryptophan. The D gene is left open where the match is weak. A clone size is listed for some rows: how often the clone was seen (once, few, many), or a class if it is expanded.

d_call,j_call,v_call,clone_size,cdr3_nt,cdr3_aa
-,TRBJ1-4,TRBV29-1,few,TGCAGCGCACCGGGGGGTGGTGAAAAACTGTTTTTT,CSAPGGGEKLFF
TRBD1,TRBJ1-6,TRBV28,-,TGTGCCAGCAGTCCCAGGACAGGGAGGACCTTTGTGGATTCACCCCTCCACTTT,CASSPRTGRTFVDSPLHF
-,TRBJ1-1,TRBV5-6,few,TGTGCCAGCAGCCCTACCCCAGGGGCGCGAACTGAAGCTTTCTTT,CASSPTPGARTEAFF
TRBD2,TRBJ2-5,TRBV6-1,few,TGTGCCAGCAGTTCTGGACTAGCGGGGCTGGTCCGGTACTTC,CASSSGLAGLVRYF
-,TRBJ2-1,TRBV6-2/TRBV6-3,few,TGTGCCAGCAGTTCTTCCCCCTACAATGAGCAGTTCTTC,CASSSSPYNEQFF
-,TRBJ1-2,TRBV7-8,-,TGTGCCAGCGGACCGTCGGATGGCTACACCTTC,CASGPSDGYTF
TRBD1,TRBJ2-1,TRBV7-9,-,TGTGCCAGCAGCCCGAACAGGGGACCCTACAATGAGCAGTTCTTC,CASSPNRGPYNEQFF
-,TRBJ1-6,TRBV7-9,many,TGTGCCAGCAGCTCGCAGGGAGGGGGCTCCTATAATTCACCCCTCCACTTT,CASSSQGGGSYNSPLHF
-,TRBJ1-1,TRBV7-9,-,TGTGCCAGCAGCTTGGTGACTTGGGGCACTGAAGCTTTCTTT,CASSLVTWGTEAFF
TRBD2,TRBJ2-1,TRBV12-3/TRBV12-4,few,TGTGCCAGCAGGATAGCGGGGGGGCTTAACAATGAGCAGTTCTTC,CASRIAGGLNNEQFF
-,TRBJ2-7,TRBV5-5,-,TGTGCCAGCAGCGCCGGGGACAAGCCCTACGAGCAGTACTTC,CASSAGDKPYEQYF
-,TRBJ1-1,TRBV29-1,few,TGCAGCGTTGATGCTGTAGATGGGGACACTGAAGCTTTCTTT,CSVDAVDGDTEAFF
-,TRBJ1-4,TRBV14,-,TGTGCCAGCAGCCAAGAAGACAACAGAGAAAAACTGTTTTTT,CASSQEDNREKLFF
-,TRBJ2-7,TRBV20-1,-,TGCAGTGCTAGAGGGCGGACGGTATTTTGTTCCTACGAGCAGTACTTC,CSARGRTVFCSYEQYF
-,TRBJ2-1,TRBV19,-,TGTGCCAGTAGTCACCCGGACTACAATGAGCAGTTCTTC,CASSHPDYNEQFF
TRBD1,TRBJ1-1,TRBV7-8,many,TGTGCCAGCAGCCAGTGGGACAGGGCTGGTGAAGCTTTCTTT,CASSQWDRAGEAFF
-,TRBJ2-1,TRBV11-2,-,TGTGCCAGCAGGAAAGCCCCTCCTGAGCAGTTCTTC,CASRKAPPEQFF
TRBD1,TRBJ1-2,TRBV7-2,-,TGTGCCAGCAGCCGCAGAAAACAGGGGTATTTTGGCTACACCTTC,CASSRRKQGYFGYTF
-,TRBJ1-2,TRBV11-2,few,TGTGCCAGCAGCTTAGATACAACCAGGGACCCTATCTTCTCTGGCTACACCTTC,CASSLDTTRDPIFSGYTF
-,TRBJ1-5,TRBV5-6,few,TGTGCCAGCAGCTTGGGCACCCTGGGCAGCAATCAGCCCCAGCATTTT,CASSLGTLGSNQPQHF
-,TRBJ1-4,TRBV7-2,few,TGTGCCAGCAGCTTAGGGGGTGTGGGGAGGGCAACTAATGAAAAACTGTTTTTT,CASSLGGVGRATNEKLFF
-,TRBJ2-3,TRBV4-1,few,TGCGCCAGCAGCGTCTGGGAGGCGGACTATCTGAATTTT,CASSVWEADYLNF
TRBD2,TRBJ2-5,TRBV7-6,-,TGTGCCAGCAGCTTACGTAGCGGGGGGCTCTTAACCCCCGAGACCCAGTACTTC,CASSLRSGGLLTPETQYF
-,TRBJ1-5,TRBV20-1,-,TGCAGTGCTAGAGATTTGTCAGTGGCGGGGGGCGCGCAGCCCCAGCATTTT,CSARDLSVAGGAQPQHF
-,TRBJ2-1,TRBV7-2,few,TGTGCCAGCAGCTCGGGGCCCCCCTACAATGAGCAGTTCTTC,CASSSGPPYNEQFF
-,TRBJ2-7,TRBV7-9,-,TGTGCCAGCAGCTTAGCGCGGGAGCAGGGGACCTACGAGCAGTACTTC,CASSLAREQGTYEQYF
-,TRBJ2-2,TRBV12-3/TRBV12-4,-,TGTGCCGGGAGGCGGCCGAACACCGGGGAGCTGTTTTTT,CAGRRPNTGELFF
-,TRBJ2-1,TRBV20-1,-,TGCAGTGCTGGATACAATGAGCAGTTCTTC,CSAGYNEQFF
-,TRBJ2-3,TRBV28,-,TGTGCCAGCAGCCCGACAGCGGATACGCAGTATTTT,CASSPTADTQYF
-,TRBJ2-7,TRBV7-2,few,TGTGCCAGCAGCTTCAACCCGGCTAGCCCCTACGAGCAGTACTTC,CASSFNPASPYEQYF
-,TRBJ2-7,TRBV13,-,TGTGCTAGCAGCCAAGACGGGCGTTGGGAGCAGTACTTC,CASSQDGRWEQYF
-,TRBJ2-7,TRBV7-6,few,TGTGCCAGCAGCTTAGGAGGGTCTACCTACGAGCAGTACTTC,CASSLGGSTYEQYF
-,TRBJ2-2,TRBV7-3,-,TGTGCCAGCAGCCCCAATGCCGCGAACACCGGGGAGCTGTTTTTT,CASSPNAANTGELFF
-,TRBJ2-7,TRBV19,few,TGTGCCAGTAGTATATCGAGAGGGGGTCCCGCCTACGAGCAGTACTTC,CASSISRGGPAYEQYF
-,TRBJ2-2,TRBV6-2/TRBV6-3,-,TGTGCCAGCAGTTTCTCCCGCCGGGAGCTGTTTTTT,CASSFSRRELFF
-,TRBJ2-7,TRBV15,-,TGTGCCACCGGAAGGACGGCCACCTACGAGCAGTACTTC,CATGRTATYEQYF
-,TRBJ2-7,TRBV29-1,-,TGCAGCGTTTTCTTTTGGGACAAGGCCTACGAGCAGTACTTC,CSVFFWDKAYEQYF
-,TRBJ2-4,TRBV7-2,few,TGTGCCAGCAGCCTTCAGGGACCCCTAGCCAAAAACATTCAGTACTTC,CASSLQGPLAKNIQYF
TRBD2,TRBJ2-2,TRBV6-4,-,TGTGCCAGCAGTGACGCTAGCGGGGGGACCGGGGAGCTGTTTTTT,CASSDASGGTGELFF
-,TRBJ2-5,TRBV7-2,-,TGTGCCAGCAGCTTAGTCTCCGGCAGCGACCAAGAGACCCAGTACTTC,CASSLVSGSDQETQYF
-,TRBJ1-2,TRBV19,many,TGTGCCAGTAAGGCCAGGACCGCAGCTAACTATGGCTACACCTTC,CASKARTAANYGYTF
-,TRBJ1-6,TRBV11-3,-,TGTGCCAGCAGCTTAGTGGGCCGAAGCTCCTATAATTCACCCCTCCACTTT,CASSLVGRSSYNSPLHF
-,TRBJ2-5,TRBV7-8,few,TGTGCCAGCAGCTCCCCGGGGGGGACAGGGATTAAAGAGACCCAGTACTTC,CASSSPGGTGIKETQYF
-,TRBJ2-7,TRBV12-3/TRBV12-4,few,TGTGCCAGCAGTTTTTACGGACCCTCCTACGAGCAGTACTTC,CASSFYGPSYEQYF
-,TRBJ1-5,TRBV27,few,TGTGCCAGCAGTTTAACAGGTATTAATCAGCCCCAGCATTTT,CASSLTGINQPQHF
-,TRBJ2-5,TRBV5-5,-,TGTGCCAGCAGCCAACTTGGAGGGCCTCTTGGGGAGACCCAGTACTTC,CASSQLGGPLGETQYF
-,TRBJ2-1,TRBV10-2,-,TGCGCCAGCAGGTCACTAAGCTCCTACAATGAGCAGTTCTTC,CASRSLSSYNEQFF
-,TRBJ2-1,TRBV6-2/TRBV6-3,-,TGTGCCAGCAGTCTTACAGGGTCGAGTTCCTACAATGAGCAGTTCTTC,CASSLTGSSSYNEQFF
-,TRBJ2-7,TRBV6-2/TRBV6-3,-,TGTGCCAGCAGTTACTTGAAAGTCTACGAGCAGTACTTC,CASSYLKVYEQYF
-,TRBJ1-1,TRBV12-3/TRBV12-4,many,TGTGCCAGCAGTTTGTGGATGAACACTGAAGCTTTCTTT,CASSLWMNTEAFF
TRBD2,TRBJ2-1,TRBV7-2,-,TGTGCCAGCAGCGTAGGACTAGCGGGGGCCTTTATGCACAATGAGCAGTTCTTC,CASSVGLAGAFMHNEQFF
-,TRBJ1-6,TRBV28,-,TGTGCCAGCAGTTTAGGACACCACAGGAGCTCCTATAATTCACCCCTCCACTTT,CASSLGHHRSSYNSPLHF
-,TRBJ1-2,TRBV6-2/TRBV6-3,-,TGTGCCAGCAGTTGGTCGGGACTTCCCTCTTATGGCTACACCTTC,CASSWSGLPSYGYTF